This T cell receptor beta chain was captured in a study of blood T cell repertoires in COVID-19. Study information: Both acute and convalescent COVID-19 samples were obtained from the United States, Italy and Spain. T cells, B-cell-depleted T cells, or PBMCs provided the cDNA or gDNA that served as material.

V shed 2 bases and J shed 1 base, with 9 bases lying between them. The CDR3 is made up of 14 amino acids. Germline V gene sequence: CDR1 MNHEY, CDR2 SMNVEV (reference sequence). How the authors handled the data: Reference gene primers were amplified, and this amplification served to estimate nucleated cell counts. TCRdb keeps only in-frame clones here, not all; method: immunoSEQ multiplex PCR. D and trimming come from the DNA, and the V and J calls and clone size come from that table. The sample lists around 150,000 clones, 75% to 90% occurring once. This sequence joins TRBV27 and TRBJ2-7; TRBD1 might be the D (6 bases). The source material was peripheral blood. This receptor was taken from a woman in her sixties with active COVID-19. The CDR3 here is CASSLMQGSYEQYF. As DNA, the CDR3 is TGTGCCAGCAGTTTAATGCAGGGGTCCTACGAGCAGTACTTC.